These T cell receptor beta chains were read from a single sample in a study of cytomegalovirus exposure and HLA in healthy donors. Data came from immunoSEQ multiplex PCR; TCRdb stores just in-frame clones and leaves some out. Among about 54,000 clones listed, approximately 90% were seen once. The sequenced material came from PBMCs. These TCRs come from a woman between 18 and 30 years old in good health and CMV-seropositive. The CDR3 runs from the conserved cysteine through the conserved F or W.

v_gene: TRBV29-1
j_gene: TRBJ2-4
CDR3aa: CSVRQALAKNIQYF

v_gene: TRBV6-1
j_gene: TRBJ1-2
CDR3aa: CASSEQGAVYGYTF

v_gene: TRBV5-4
j_gene: TRBJ2-3
CDR3aa: CASSSRGGAGPDTQYF

v_gene: TRBV27
j_gene: TRBJ2-1
CDR3aa: CASSLSLPLDFGGYYEQFF

v_gene: TRBV9
j_gene: TRBJ2-4
CDR3aa: CASSAETSGGADGGIQYF

v_gene: TRBV5-1
j_gene: TRBJ1-3
CDR3aa: CASSPGQGGRTIYF

v_gene: TRBV15
j_gene: TRBJ2-4
CDR3aa: CATSREGREWDF

v_gene: TRBV25-1
j_gene: TRBJ2-2
CDR3aa: CASSDGTRNTGELFF

v_gene: TRBV5-1
j_gene: TRBJ1-2
CDR3aa: CASSSVTGSGNYGYTF

v_gene: TRBV4-2
j_gene: TRBJ2-7
CDR3aa: CASSPGQGDFYEQYF

v_gene: TRBV19
j_gene: TRBJ1-2
CDR3aa: CASGQGGYGYTF

v_gene: TRBV7-8
j_gene: TRBJ1-6
CDR3aa: CASSGPGTVNSPLHF

v_gene: TRBV30
j_gene: TRBJ1-5
CDR3aa: CAWNPGQGSNQPQHF

v_gene: TRBV10-3
j_gene: TRBJ1-2
CDR3aa: CAINTQLSYGYTF

v_gene: TRBV5-4
j_gene: TRBJ2-5
CDR3aa: CASSSWTEETQYF

v_gene: TRBV5-1
j_gene: TRBJ2-2
CDR3aa: CASSLNGNGELFF

v_gene: TRBV4-2
j_gene: TRBJ2-1
CDR3aa: CASSHRAGQSYNEQFF

v_gene: TRBV7-2
j_gene: TRBJ1-3
CDR3aa: CASSATGVLTRGNTIYF

v_gene: TRBV2
j_gene: TRBJ2-3
CDR3aa: CASKAGGTDTQYF

v_gene: TRBV7-9
j_gene: TRBJ2-2
CDR3aa: CASSLGQPTGELFF

v_gene: TRBV28
j_gene: TRBJ2-5
CDR3aa: CASSFTGRGFETQYF

v_gene: TRBV9
j_gene: TRBJ2-7
CDR3aa: CASSVGQGAAYEQYF

v_gene: TRBV2
j_gene: TRBJ1-3
CDR3aa: CASSGLGSTVGRNTIYF

v_gene: TRBV28
j_gene: TRBJ2-3
CDR3aa: CASSSQRASTDTQYF

v_gene: TRBV6-1
j_gene: TRBJ2-2
CDR3aa: CASTGQGVTGELFF

v_gene: TRBV30
j_gene: TRBJ1-4
CDR3aa: CAWRAGDREKLFF

v_gene: TRBV6-6
j_gene: TRBJ1-1
CDR3aa: CASSPRGTAEAFF

v_gene: TRBV5-1
j_gene: TRBJ1-4
CDR3aa: CASSLQAFNEKLFF

v_gene: TRBV5-1
j_gene: TRBJ1-1
CDR3aa: CASSLAGITEAFF

v_gene: TRBV28
j_gene: TRBJ1-1
CDR3aa: CATRRQGTEAFF

v_gene: TRBV5-6
j_gene: TRBJ1-6
CDR3aa: CASSLGGGTDRSPLHF

v_gene: TRBV6-5
j_gene: TRBJ1-1
CDR3aa: CASSRQGAETEAFF

v_gene: TRBV4-1
j_gene: TRBJ2-3
CDR3aa: CASSQEPATDTQYF

v_gene: TRBV14
j_gene: TRBJ2-3
CDR3aa: CASSRPGHQSTDTQYF

v_gene: TRBV28
j_gene: TRBJ1-6
CDR3aa: CASSSTDRGVGGPLHF

v_gene: TRBV5-1
j_gene: TRBJ1-4
CDR3aa: CASSMQGEKLFF

v_gene: TRBV27
j_gene: TRBJ2-1
CDR3aa: CASSPILSSYNEQFF

v_gene: TRBV21-1
j_gene: TRBJ1-1
CDR3aa: CASSKSSTGPNTEAFF

v_gene: TRBV5-1
j_gene: TRBJ1-2
CDR3aa: CASSEDRGQNYGYTF

v_gene: TRBV2
j_gene: TRBJ2-3
CDR3aa: CASSDGGGGVADTQYF

v_gene: TRBV7-3
j_gene: TRBJ2-7
CDR3aa: CASSSGTGNTYEQYF

v_gene: TRBV6-5
j_gene: TRBJ1-2
CDR3aa: CASRIQGLVYGYTF

v_gene: TRBV9
j_gene: TRBJ2-1
CDR3aa: CASSVGLAGDSYNEQFF

v_gene: TRBV1
j_gene: TRBJ2-3
CDR3aa: CINTLRAGAGSDTQYF

v_gene: TRBV5-1
j_gene: TRBJ2-3
CDR3aa: CASSLRAGAPTDTQYF

v_gene: TRBV6-4
j_gene: TRBJ2-3
CDR3aa: CASSNGGASDTQYF

v_gene: TRBV6-5
j_gene: TRBJ2-6
CDR3aa: CASSFWGPGANVLTF

v_gene: TRBV10-2
j_gene: TRBJ2-1
CDR3aa: CASSESRGYSYNEQFF

v_gene: TRBV7-9
j_gene: TRBJ1-1
CDR3aa: CASSFSPGQGNTEAFF

v_gene: TRBV4-3
j_gene: TRBJ1-2
CDR3aa: CASSARLGANYGYTF